This T cell receptor beta chain stems from a study of T-cell reconstitution after alpha-beta-depleted transplantation in children. A library of TCRbeta sequences, prepared with unique molecular identifiers, was generated. A single record per CDR3 protein comes from TCRdb applying MiXCR to the PCR reads. Here the sample spans about 980,000 distinct CDR3 sequences, about 29% being singletons. CDR1 and CDR2 (germline): SQVTM, ANQGSEA. This CDR3 is built from 11 residues. V was pared by 5 bases and J by 8 bases, with 12 bases between. This clonotype has only a few counts. Its antigen is still unknown. Overall study results and limits: Some patients showed high day-60 TCRbeta diversity, which derived from surviving recipient T cells and thymic progenitors. Newly produced T cells mostly provided counts and TCRbeta diversity after one year, as hyperexpanded clones declined. Roughly two months post-transplant, alpha-beta T cells reportedly originated from several hundred graft clones that had expanded.

The rearrangement uses TRBV29-1 and TRBJ1-1; D call uncertain. This specimen consisted of PBMCs, mostly from graft donor cells, obtained 360 days after TCRalphabeta/CD19-depleted stem cell transplant. This clonotype originated in a boy less than two years old who had a stem cell transplant for SCID, so the T cells may come from the graft donor. CDR3 region: CSVTGGFEAFF. DNA for the CDR3: TGCAGCGTTACCGGAGGGTTCGAAGCTTTCTTT.